Listed below are T cell receptor beta chains from one sample, sequenced in a study of blood T cell repertoires in COVID-19. The assay was immunoSEQ multiplex PCR, and TCRdb's table has in-frame clones only and misses some. Of around 64,000 clones in the sample, roughly nine tenths are singletons; the top ten hold around 20%. Sequencing was carried out using peripheral blood. These TCRs come from a woman aged 80 or over with acute or convalescent COVID-19. The CDR3 runs from the conserved cysteine through the conserved F or W. D genes are given only for firm matches. A row's size may be missing; if present it is once, few, many or a size class.

NA | NA | TRBJ1-1 | TRBV12-3/TRBV12-4 | CASSTTRGTEAFF | TGTGCCAGCAGCACGACCAGGGGCACTGAAGCTTTCTTT
NA | NA | TRBJ2-7 | TRBV3-1/TRBV3-2 | CASSQLGVGEQYF | TGTGCCAGCAGCCAACTCGGGGTCGGCGAGCAGTACTTC
NA | NA | TRBJ2-6 | TRBV19 | CASGQGRGANVLTF | TGTGCCAGCGGGCAGGGGCGTGGGGCCAACGTCCTGACTTTC
NA | NA | TRBJ2-1 | TRBV29-1 | CSGEGGANPNEQFF | TGCAGCGGAGAAGGGGGGGCCAATCCCAATGAGCAGTTCTTC
TRBD1 | NA | TRBJ1-2 | TRBV14 | CASSPRTGRYGYTF | TGTGCCAGCAGCCCGAGGACAGGACGCTATGGCTACACCTTC
NA | NA | TRBJ1-3 | TRBV5-4 | CASSFLSTGLKNTIYF | TGTGCCAGCAGCTTTTTATCAACAGGGTTGAAAAACACCATATATTTT
NA | NA | TRBJ2-2 | TRBV9 | CASSPTDMPRELFF | TGTGCCAGCAGCCCAACCGACATGCCCCGGGAGCTGTTTTTT
TRBD2 | NA | TRBJ2-3 | TRBV24-1 | CATSDWRGGQDTQYF | TGTGCCACCAGTGATTGGCGGGGGGGCCAAGATACGCAGTATTTT
TRBD2 | NA | TRBJ2-1 | TRBV4-3 | CASSRFPERENNEQFF | TGCGCCAGCAGCCGTTTCCCCGAGCGGGAGAACAATGAGCAGTTCTTC
TRBD1 | NA | TRBJ2-7 | TRBV10-1 | CASSGTGYEQYF | TGCGCCAGCAGCGGGACAGGTTACGAGCAGTACTTC
TRBD1 | once | TRBJ1-1 | TRBV27 | CASSQRTGRNTEAFF | TGTGCCAGCAGTCAACGGACAGGGAGAAACACTGAAGCTTTCTTT
TRBD2 | NA | TRBJ2-5 | TRBV29-1 | CSVALAGGGETQYF | TGCAGCGTTGCGCTAGCGGGGGGTGGGGAGACCCAGTACTTC
TRBD1 | NA | TRBJ2-5 | TRBV6-5 | CASTPRGTGEETQYF | TGTGCCAGCACCCCTAGGGGGACAGGGGAAGAGACCCAGTACTTC
TRBD2 | NA | TRBJ2-7 | TRBV5-6 | CASSLVGTSGGSEQYF | TGTGCCAGCAGCTTGGTGGGGACTAGCGGGGGAAGCGAGCAGTACTTC
TRBD2 | NA | TRBJ2-3 | TRBV3-1/TRBV3-2 | CASSLRGLAGLDTQYF | TGTGCCAGCAGCTTAAGGGGGCTAGCGGGGTTAGATACGCAGTATTTT
NA | few | TRBJ1-2 | TRBV6-6 | CASSEEGSANYGYTF | TGTGCCAGCAGTGAGGAGGGTTCCGCTAACTATGGCTACACCTTC
TRBD1 | NA | TRBJ1-2 | TRBV10-1 | CASSGTGNYGYTF | TGCGCCAGCAGTGGGACAGGGAACTATGGCTACACCTTC